This is a list of T cell receptor beta chains from one sample in a study of CD8 T cells in ankylosing spondylitis. TCRdb passed the 5' RACE reads through MiXCR, listing each CDR3 protein once. The data show around 280,000 distinct CDR3 sequences, 15% to 25% seen once. Sequencing input: blood, either unsorted or a sorted T cell fraction (not recorded which). The source of these receptors is a male donor with ankylosing spondylitis or in good health (not recorded which). Each CDR3 is given with its conserved first and last residue. Fields, in order: J gene, D gene, clone size, V gene, CDR3 DNA, CDR3 protein. The D gene is left open where the match is weak. Only part of the rows carry a size: once, few, many, or a class if the clone is expanded.

j_gene: TRBJ2-2
d_gene: NA
abundance: NA
v_gene: TRBV10-3
CDR3nt: TGTGCCATCAGTGACGGTAGCACAACCACCGGGGAGCTGTTTTTT
CDR3aa: CAISDGSTTTGELFF

j_gene: TRBJ2-5
d_gene: NA
abundance: NA
v_gene: TRBV5-1
CDR3nt: TGCGCCAGCAGCTTCGACAGGGGAGGGAGAGAGACCCAGTACTTC
CDR3aa: CASSFDRGGRETQYF

j_gene: TRBJ1-4
d_gene: NA
abundance: many
v_gene: TRBV10-3
CDR3nt: TGTGCCATCAGTGAGTCAGCCGGGACGAATGAAAAACTGTTTTTT
CDR3aa: CAISESAGTNEKLFF

j_gene: TRBJ1-2
d_gene: TRBD1
abundance: few
v_gene: TRBV4-1
CDR3nt: TGCGCCAGCAGCCCTCGGGACAGACTTAACTATGGCTACACCTTC
CDR3aa: CASSPRDRLNYGYTF

j_gene: TRBJ1-1
d_gene: NA
abundance: few
v_gene: TRBV3-1
CDR3nt: TGTGCCAGCAGCCCGTGGGGGGGCACTGAAGCTTTCTTT
CDR3aa: CASSPWGGTEAFF

j_gene: TRBJ1-5
d_gene: TRBD1
abundance: few
v_gene: TRBV12-3/TRBV12-4
CDR3nt: TGTGCCAGCAGAACAGGGGAGAGGAATCAGCCCCAGCATTTT
CDR3aa: CASRTGERNQPQHF

j_gene: TRBJ1-1
d_gene: NA
abundance: few
v_gene: TRBV3-1
CDR3nt: TGTGCCAGCAGCCGCCGCGGGGTAAACACTGAAGCTTTCTTT
CDR3aa: CASSRRGVNTEAFF

j_gene: TRBJ2-5
d_gene: NA
abundance: few
v_gene: TRBV12-3/TRBV12-4
CDR3nt: TGTGCCAGCAGTTTACTTCCCGAGACCCAGTACTTC
CDR3aa: CASSLLPETQYF

j_gene: TRBJ2-1
d_gene: TRBD1
abundance: NA
v_gene: TRBV6-2/TRBV6-3
CDR3nt: TGTGCCAGCAGTCTACCCCCCTGGACAGGGTCCAATGAGCAGTTCTTC
CDR3aa: CASSLPPWTGSNEQFF

j_gene: TRBJ1-1
d_gene: NA
abundance: few
v_gene: TRBV2
CDR3nt: TGTGCCAGCAGGGAACTAGGCGAAGCTTTCTTT
CDR3aa: CASRELGEAFF

j_gene: TRBJ2-5
d_gene: TRBD2
abundance: many
v_gene: TRBV20-1
CDR3nt: TGCAGTGCCGCCCCCTCAGGGAGGGGAGGGGAGACCCAGTACTTC
CDR3aa: CSAAPSGRGGETQYF

j_gene: TRBJ1-1
d_gene: NA
abundance: many
v_gene: TRBV5-1
CDR3nt: TGCGCCAGCAACGATCAGGTAGATACTGAAGCTTTCTTT
CDR3aa: CASNDQVDTEAFF

j_gene: TRBJ2-4
d_gene: TRBD1
abundance: many
v_gene: TRBV20-1
CDR3nt: TGCAGTGTCACAGGGGTCAAAAACATTCAGTACTTC
CDR3aa: CSVTGVKNIQYF

j_gene: TRBJ1-1
d_gene: NA
abundance: NA
v_gene: TRBV20-1
CDR3nt: TGCAGTGCTAGGGCGACCTCGGGGGATACTGAAGCTTTCTTT
CDR3aa: CSARATSGDTEAFF

j_gene: TRBJ1-6
d_gene: NA
abundance: few
v_gene: TRBV12-3/TRBV12-4
CDR3nt: TGTGCCAGCAGTTTAATCGGCTCCTATAATTCACCCCTCCACTTT
CDR3aa: CASSLIGSYNSPLHF

j_gene: TRBJ2-1
d_gene: NA
abundance: NA
v_gene: TRBV20-1
CDR3nt: TGCAGTGCTAGAGAGAGTGGGGCGGTGGGGAATGAGCAGTTCTTC
CDR3aa: CSARESGAVGNEQFF

j_gene: TRBJ2-3
d_gene: NA
abundance: NA
v_gene: TRBV7-2
CDR3nt: TGTGCCAGCAGCTTAGGGAAGACCTCAGATACGCAGTATTTT
CDR3aa: CASSLGKTSDTQYF

j_gene: TRBJ1-6
d_gene: NA
abundance: NA
v_gene: TRBV20-1
CDR3nt: TGCAGTGCTAGAGATTTGGCGCCGAGCTCCTATAATTCACCCCTCCACTTT
CDR3aa: CSARDLAPSSYNSPLHF

j_gene: TRBJ2-5
d_gene: TRBD1
abundance: few
v_gene: TRBV12-3/TRBV12-4
CDR3nt: TGTGCCAGCAGCCAATCGACAGGGGGCAGTGAGACCCAGTACTTC
CDR3aa: CASSQSTGGSETQYF